This is a list of T cell receptor beta chains from one sample in a study of cytomegalovirus exposure and HLA in healthy donors. Assay: immunoSEQ multiplex PCR; the TCRdb copy retains only in-frame clones and omits some. This table has around 100,000 clones, under 85% appearing once. The material sequenced was PBMCs. These receptors came from a female donor in good health and CMV-seropositive. Both conserved end residues are part of each CDR3. D genes are given only for firm matches. The size entry is marked missing in some rows and otherwise reads once, few, many or a size class.

D: NA
V: TRBV29-1
size: NA
length: 13
J: TRBJ1-4
DNA: TGCAGCGTTTTTGGGCAGGGGAATGAAAAACTGTTTTTT
CDR3: CSVFGQGNEKLFF

D: NA
V: TRBV19
size: once
length: 12
J: TRBJ2-7
DNA: TGTGCCAGTAGTACCGGGAACCACGAGCAGTACTTC
CDR3: CASSTGNHEQYF

D: NA
V: TRBV27
size: once
length: 14
J: TRBJ2-1
DNA: TGTGCCAGCGCAACGGGACTCTCCTACAATGAGCAGTTCTTC
CDR3: CASATGLSYNEQFF

D: TRBD1
V: TRBV11-2
size: NA
length: 15
J: TRBJ1-2
DNA: TGTGCCAGCAGCTCTAGACAGGGGCCTAACTATGGCTACACCTTC
CDR3: CASSSRQGPNYGYTF

D: TRBD2
V: TRBV7-9
size: NA
length: 18
J: TRBJ2-7
DNA: TGTGCCAGCAGCTTAGGACTTAGGGGGACTAGCGAACCCTACGAGCAGTACTTC
CDR3: CASSLGLRGTSEPYEQYF

D: TRBD2
V: TRBV19
size: NA
length: 15
J: TRBJ2-7
DNA: TGTGCCAGTAGTCCGTTAGCGGGAGGTACCTACGAGCAGTACTTC
CDR3: CASSPLAGGTYEQYF

D: NA
V: TRBV6-5
size: NA
length: 12
J: TRBJ1-1
DNA: TGTGCCAGCAGTTATGGTTCACAGGAAGCTTTCTTT
CDR3: CASSYGSQEAFF

D: TRBD1
V: TRBV27
size: NA
length: 14
J: TRBJ2-7
DNA: TGTGCCAGCAGCTCAGGGGGCGATTTGGACGAGCAGTACTTC
CDR3: CASSSGGDLDEQYF

D: NA
V: TRBV28
size: few
length: 14
J: TRBJ2-7
DNA: TGTGCCAGCAGTTTGCTCGGACAACCCTACGAGCAGTACTTC
CDR3: CASSLLGQPYEQYF

D: TRBD1
V: TRBV19
size: NA
length: 13
J: TRBJ2-1
DNA: TGTGCCAGTAGACGGGACAGCTACAATGAGCAGTTCTTC
CDR3: CASRRDSYNEQFF

D: NA
V: TRBV4-1
size: NA
length: 14
J: TRBJ1-2
DNA: TGCGCCAGCAGCGTATCGAACAGTGGCTATGGCTACACCTTC
CDR3: CASSVSNSGYGYTF

D: NA
V: TRBV11-1
size: NA
length: 12
J: TRBJ2-1
DNA: TGTGCCAGCAGCCCCAGTTACAATGAGCAGTTCTTC
CDR3: CASSPSYNEQFF

D: TRBD1
V: TRBV5-1
size: NA
length: 16
J: TRBJ2-1
DNA: TGCGCCTGCAGCTTGGACCACAGGGGGCAATACAATGAGCAGTTCTTC
CDR3: CACSLDHRGQYNEQFF

D: NA
V: TRBV5-1
size: NA
length: 15
J: TRBJ1-1
DNA: TGCGCCAGCAGCGGGGGGGGAGGTTCTGTCACTGAAGCTTTCTTT
CDR3: CASSGGGGSVTEAFF

D: NA
V: TRBV25-1
size: NA
length: 12
J: TRBJ2-1
DNA: TGTGCCAGCACCCATCTAGGCTATGAGCAGTTCTTC
CDR3: CASTHLGYEQFF

D: TRBD1
V: TRBV29-1
size: NA
length: 14
J: TRBJ2-1
DNA: TGCAGCGTTGACTGGGACAGGGGCGTCAATGAGCAGTTCTTC
CDR3: CSVDWDRGVNEQFF

D: TRBD2
V: TRBV11-2
size: NA
length: 16
J: TRBJ2-1
DNA: TGTGCCAGCAGCGCCCCCGGAAGCGGGGGGGACAATGAGCAGTTCTTC
CDR3: CASSAPGSGGDNEQFF

D: TRBD1
V: TRBV25-1
size: NA
length: 14
J: TRBJ1-2
DNA: TGTGCCAGCAGTGCGGGACAGAGTAACTATGGCTACACCTTC
CDR3: CASSAGQSNYGYTF

D: NA
V: TRBV2
size: once
length: 13
J: TRBJ2-1
DNA: TGTGCCAGCAAGGAGGGCTCCTACAATGAGCAGTTCTTC
CDR3: CASKEGSYNEQFF

D: NA
V: TRBV4-2
size: NA
length: 15
J: TRBJ2-7
DNA: TGTGCCAGCAGCCTAGCAGGGCCTTCCTCCTACGAGCAGTACTTC
CDR3: CASSLAGPSSYEQYF

D: NA
V: TRBV4-2
size: NA
length: 16
J: TRBJ2-5
DNA: TGTGCCAGCAGCCAAGTCACCGGGACTTCCCAAGAGACCCAGTACTTC
CDR3: CASSQVTGTSQETQYF

D: TRBD1
V: TRBV5-1
size: NA
length: 16
J: TRBJ1-3
DNA: TGCGCCAGCAGCTCCTCACAGGGGGCGCCTGGAAACACCATATATTTT
CDR3: CASSSSQGAPGNTIYF

D: TRBD1
V: TRBV6-1
size: NA
length: 16
J: TRBJ1-4
DNA: TGTGCCAGCAGTGAAGGGACAGGGTTAACTAATGAAAAACTGTTTTTT
CDR3: CASSEGTGLTNEKLFF

D: NA
V: TRBV19
size: NA
length: 13
J: TRBJ1-1
DNA: TGTGCCAGTAGTCTCATTACAGGTGCTGAAGCTTTCTTT
CDR3: CASSLITGAEAFF